This T cell receptor beta chain is from a study of shared clonotypes between healthy human individuals. Broader study findings: Collection of samples was limited to blood; tissue repertoires likely differ.

Donors, without exception, were Caucasian adults residing in Nashville, Tennessee. Once extracted for a subset, genomic DNA was divided evenly among several immunoSEQ plates. Measured with immunoSEQ multiplex PCR; TCRdb has only the in-frame clones, and not every one. The table includes some 1.1 million clones, 70% to 80% detected once. As to this clone: No antigen is known for it.

V lost 6 bases and J 1 base, leaving 15 bases between the germline ends. This CDR3 contains 15 residues. Germline V gives CDR1 LNHDA, CDR2 SQIVND (reference sequence). Material: memory CD4+ T cells from PBMCs. Subset reported: CD45RA-negative fraction. The chain couples TRBV19 to TRBJ2-5; the D gene is possibly TRBD2 (5 bases). This sequence was found in a man in his late teens or twenties in good health. Some clones in this sample may be carry-over from other donors' samples. The CDR3 region has the DNA TGTGCCAGTAGCCCGGGAATGAGTCCCCAAGAGACCCAGTACTTC. This gives the protein CASSPGMSPQETQYF.